This TCR beta chain was sequenced for a study of CD8 T cells in ankylosing spondylitis. General study points: What seemed typical of ankylosing spondylitis blood was a TCR beta motif built from about eight highly homologous variants. According to the report, clones linked to the disease were significantly enriched in matched synovial fluid samples taken from ankylosing spondylitis patients. The disease-linked clones had a CD8+ phenotype and low blood frequencies.

The TCR beta libraries were generated through quantitative 5'-RACE incorporating molecular barcodes. TCRdb re-called the 5' RACE reads with MiXCR, one entry per CDR3 protein. The table shows approximately 190,000 distinct CDR3 sequences, with approximately 12% occurring only once. Germline V gene data show CDR1 as SQVTM and CDR2 as ANQGSEA. This CDR3 is 13 amino acids long. V lost 6 bases and J lost 1; bases outside the gene matches: 5. This clonotype was picked up many times. What it binds is unknown. Specimen: blood, either unsorted or a sorted T cell fraction (not recorded which). The sequence was obtained from a female donor with ankylosing spondylitis or in good health (not recorded which). The chain links TRBV29-1 to TRBJ1-1; TRBD1 aligns across 7 bases. The CDR3 nucleotides read TGCAGCGTCATGGACAGGAAGAACACTGAAGCTTTCTTT. It encodes CSVMDRKNTEAFF.